This TCR beta chain was sequenced in a study of shared clonotypes between healthy human individuals. Study context: The donor pool was made up of two women and a few men aged 18 to 49. Three plates each covered CD4 naive and memory; CD8 naive two, CD8 memory one. Overall study results and limits: Of the naive CD4 clonotypes, approximately 5% were shared across a few donors.

Trimming removed 6 bases at V and 4 bases at J, with 21 bases between. Germline CDR1 MDHEN, CDR2 SYDVKM. This CDR3 region has 16 residues. About this clone itself: Its specificity is unknown.

Method: immunoSEQ multiplex PCR; TCRdb's copy keeps in-frame clones and lacks some. Here the sample spans about a million clones, about three quarters being singletons. The sequenced sample was memory CD4+ T cells sorted from blood. Regarding subset: CD45RA-negative fraction. This chain uses TRBV28 with TRBJ1-2; D may be TRBD1 (6 bases). This TCR was recovered from a man younger than 35 in good health. The CDR3 region is CASSPTSSGALYGYTF. The DNA for the CDR3 is TGTGCCAGCAGCCCGACGTCCTCAGGGGCCCTCTATGGCTACACCTTC.